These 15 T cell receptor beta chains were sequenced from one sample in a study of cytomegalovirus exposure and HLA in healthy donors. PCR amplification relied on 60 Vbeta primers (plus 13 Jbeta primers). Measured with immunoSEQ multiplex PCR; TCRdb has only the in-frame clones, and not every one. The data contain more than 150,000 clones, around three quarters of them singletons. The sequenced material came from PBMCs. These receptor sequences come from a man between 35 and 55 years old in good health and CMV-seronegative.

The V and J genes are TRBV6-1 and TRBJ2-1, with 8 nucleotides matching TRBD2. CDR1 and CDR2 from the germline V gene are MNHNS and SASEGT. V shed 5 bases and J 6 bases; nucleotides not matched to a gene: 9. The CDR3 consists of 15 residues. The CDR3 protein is CASSIAGFGTNEQFF. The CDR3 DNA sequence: TGTGCCAGCAGTATAGCGGGATTCGGAACCAATGAGCAGTTCTTC.

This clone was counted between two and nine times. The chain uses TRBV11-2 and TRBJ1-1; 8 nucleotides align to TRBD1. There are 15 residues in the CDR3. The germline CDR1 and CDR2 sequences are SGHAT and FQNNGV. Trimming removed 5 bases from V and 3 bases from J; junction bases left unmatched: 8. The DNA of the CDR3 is TGTGCCAGCAGCGCCCAGGGGGCTTATGACACTGAAGCTTTCTTT. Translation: CASSAQGAYDTEAFF. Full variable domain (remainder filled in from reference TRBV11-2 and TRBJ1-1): EAGVAQSPRYKIIEKRQSVAFWCNPISGHATLYWYQQILGQGPKLLIQFQNNGVVDDSQLPKDRFSAERLKGVDSTLKIQPAKLEDSAVYLCASSAQGAYDTEAFFGQGTRLTVV.

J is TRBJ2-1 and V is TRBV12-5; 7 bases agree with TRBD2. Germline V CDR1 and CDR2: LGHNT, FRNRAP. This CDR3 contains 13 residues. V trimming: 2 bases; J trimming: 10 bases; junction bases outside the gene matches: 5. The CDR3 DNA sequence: TGTGCTAGTGGTTTGTCGCCGACTAGCGAGCAGTTCTTC. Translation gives CASGLSPTSEQFF. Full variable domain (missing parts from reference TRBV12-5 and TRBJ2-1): DARVTQTPRHKVTEMGQEVTMRCQPILGHNTVFWYRQTMMQGLELLAYFRNRAPLDDSGMPKDRFSAEMPDATLATLKIQPSEPRDSAVYFCASGLSPTSEQFFGPGTRLTVL.

The CDR3 coding sequence is TGTGCCAGCAGCGCCCTTCGGGGTAAGGCTAATGAAAAACTGTTTTTT. Its protein is CASSALRGKANEKLFF. The rearrangement uses TRBV13 and TRBJ1-4, with D hard to call. The V and J ends lost 5 bases and 3 bases respectively, with 16 bases between them. From germline, CDR1 is PRHDT and CDR2 FYEKMQ (reference sequence). CDR3 length equals 16 residues.

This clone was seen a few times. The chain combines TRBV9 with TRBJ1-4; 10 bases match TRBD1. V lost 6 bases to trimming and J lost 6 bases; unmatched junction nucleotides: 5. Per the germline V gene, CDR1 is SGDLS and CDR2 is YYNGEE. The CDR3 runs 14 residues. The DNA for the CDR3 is TGTGCCAGCACCCGAGGACAGGGGGATGAAAAACTGTTTTTT. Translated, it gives CASTRGQGDEKLFF.

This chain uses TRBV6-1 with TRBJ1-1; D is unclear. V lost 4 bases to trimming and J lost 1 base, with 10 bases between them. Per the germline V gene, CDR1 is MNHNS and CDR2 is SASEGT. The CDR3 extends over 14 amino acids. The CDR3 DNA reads TGTGCCAGCAGTGGGCCAAACAAGAACACTGAAGCTTTCTTT. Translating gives CASSGPNKNTEAFF.

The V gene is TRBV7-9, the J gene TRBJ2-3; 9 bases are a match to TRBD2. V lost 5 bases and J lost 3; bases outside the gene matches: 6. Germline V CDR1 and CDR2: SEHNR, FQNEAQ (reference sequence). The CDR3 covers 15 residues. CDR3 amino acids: CASSLPAGGTDTQYF. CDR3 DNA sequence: TGTGCCAGCAGCCTCCCAGCGGGAGGAACAGATACGCAGTATTTT. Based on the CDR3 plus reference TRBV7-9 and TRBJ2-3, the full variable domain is DTGVSQNPRHKITKRGQNVTFRCDPISEHNRLYWYRQTLGQGPEFLTYFQNEAQLEKSRLLSDRFSAERPKGSFSTLEIQRTEQGDSAMYLCASSLPAGGTDTQYFGPGTRLTVL.

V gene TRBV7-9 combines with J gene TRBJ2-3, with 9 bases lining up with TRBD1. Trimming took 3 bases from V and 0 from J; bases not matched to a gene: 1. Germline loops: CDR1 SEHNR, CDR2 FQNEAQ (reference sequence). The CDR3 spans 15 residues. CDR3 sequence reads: CASSFGTGSTDTQYF. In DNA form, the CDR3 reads TGTGCCAGCAGCTTCGGGACAGGGAGCACAGATACGCAGTATTTT.

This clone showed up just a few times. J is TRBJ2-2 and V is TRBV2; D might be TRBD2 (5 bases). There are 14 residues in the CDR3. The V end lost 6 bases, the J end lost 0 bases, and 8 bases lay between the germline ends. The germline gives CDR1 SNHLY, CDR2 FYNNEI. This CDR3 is CASRLDTNTGELFF. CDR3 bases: TGTGCCAGCAGACTAGATACGAACACCGGGGAGCTGTTTTTT.

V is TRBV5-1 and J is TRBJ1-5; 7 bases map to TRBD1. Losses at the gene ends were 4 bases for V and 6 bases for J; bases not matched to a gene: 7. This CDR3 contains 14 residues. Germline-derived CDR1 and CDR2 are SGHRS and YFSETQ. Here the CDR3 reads CASSRTGAGQPQHF. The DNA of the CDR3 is TGCGCCAGCAGCCGCACAGGGGCGGGTCAGCCCCAGCATTTT.

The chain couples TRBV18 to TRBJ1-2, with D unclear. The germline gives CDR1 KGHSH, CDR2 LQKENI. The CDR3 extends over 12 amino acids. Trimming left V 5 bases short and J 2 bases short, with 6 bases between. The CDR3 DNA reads TGTGCCAGCTCAAGCCCGAACTATGGCTACACCTTC. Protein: CASSSPNYGYTF.

The CDR3 sequence: CASSLTRTSGQETQYF. The CDR3 region has the DNA TGCGCCAGCAGCCTTACCCGGACTAGCGGCCAAGAGACCCAGTACTTC. The rearrangement uses TRBV5-1 and TRBJ2-5; 10 positions agree with TRBD2. The CDR3 contains 16 residues. With V trimmed by 4 bases and J by 1 base, 7 bases remained unmatched. In germline, CDR1 is SGHRS, CDR2 YFSETQ.

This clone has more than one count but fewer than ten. CDR3 in amino acids: CASSGIHGDGNIQYF. The CDR3, as DNA: TGTGCCAGCAGCGGGATCCATGGGGATGGAAACATTCAGTACTTC. The rearrangement links TRBV27 to TRBJ2-4; TRBD2 might be the D (5 bases). The germline CDR1 and CDR2 sequences are MNHEY and SMNVEV (reference sequence). Trimming cost V 6 bases and J 6 bases, with 18 bases left between them. CDR3 length equals 15 residues.

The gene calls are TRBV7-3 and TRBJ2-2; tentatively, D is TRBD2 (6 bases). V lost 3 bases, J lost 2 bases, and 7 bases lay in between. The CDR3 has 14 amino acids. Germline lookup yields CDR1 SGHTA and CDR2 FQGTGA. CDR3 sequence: CASSFGGNTGELFF. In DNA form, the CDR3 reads TGTGCCAGCAGCTTCGGGGGAAACACCGGGGAGCTGTTTTTT.

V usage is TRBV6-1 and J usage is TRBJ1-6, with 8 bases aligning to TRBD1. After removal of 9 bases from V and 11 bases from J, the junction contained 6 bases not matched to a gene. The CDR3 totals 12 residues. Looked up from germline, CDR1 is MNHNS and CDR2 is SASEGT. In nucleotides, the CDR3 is TGTGCCAGTGACAGGGGAAGGCCACCCCTCCACTTT. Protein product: CASDRGRPPLHF.